The T cell receptor beta chain under discussion was sequenced for a study of response to subunit inactivated influenza vaccine (dated by TCRdb to about 2018). A note on the overall study: Deep quantitative T cell receptor repertoire profiling was used in the study to track responses to a trivalent subunit inactivated influenza vaccine. Findings and caveats that apply to the study as a whole: It was suggested by the authors that each seasonal influenza vaccination may recruit only a limited number of new T cells.

Its CDR3 holds 15 amino acids, cysteine through phenylalanine. The DNA shown is the 45-base CDR3, in frame from base 1. At the junction V is shortened by 3 bases and J by 6 bases; bases outside the gene matches: 8. The protocol used for the library was RT-PCR. The sequencer listed for this sample is Illumina HiSeq 2500. TCRdb redid the processing of the public reads, applying fastp at Q25 and MiXCR, and retained in-frame beta chains. Entries that share a CDR3 protein sequence are merged under the most common genes and DNA. This sample has about 520,000 distinct CDR3 sequences in its table, and less than 30% of those were observed once. The ten largest clones capture about 1.9% of the sample. This clonotype was seen only a few times. Its target antigen remains unknown. No clone much larger than this one lies a single base away; base qualities are absent.

Sequencing used CD4+ T cells sorted from PBMCs, obtained more than 4 days after vaccination. In this chain, TRBV12-3 or TRBV12-4 is recombined with TRBJ2-1, and 7 junctional nucleotides match TRBD2. The sequence came from a man in his fifties or sixties who received an inactivated influenza vaccine. Donor details come from another sample of the same person, matched by shared clones. The CDR3 protein is CASSFGSGYTNEQFF. In nucleotides, the sequence is TGTGCCAGCAGTTTTGGTAGCGGGTATACCAATGAGCAGTTCTTC.